The clone carrying this TCR beta chain occurred many times. Its target is not known. The entry originates in a study of T cells after yellow fever vaccination. The CDR3 is 16 residues long. Germline lookup yields CDR1 MGHRA and CDR2 YSYEKL. The junction had 5 bases not matched to a gene; V was cut back by 1 base and J by 0 bases. General study points: Researchers noted that a small share of clonotypes showed up in both CD4 and CD8 compartments.

MiXCR was run by TCRdb on the 5' RACE reads, yielding one entry per CDR3 protein. The table records tens of thousands of distinct CDR3 sequences, over 6.5% of them present only once. The sequencing used CD8+ T cells sorted from PBMCs, collected roughly 45 days after the first yellow fever vaccination. The V call is TRBV4-1, the J call TRBJ1-1; 7 positions agree with TRBD1. The receptor was isolated from a man in his late teens or twenties who received the YFV17D yellow fever vaccine. Here the CDR3 reads CASSQGPGGLNTEAFF. The CDR3, as DNA: TGCGCCAGCAGCCAAGGTCCAGGGGGACTGAACACTGAAGCTTTCTTT.